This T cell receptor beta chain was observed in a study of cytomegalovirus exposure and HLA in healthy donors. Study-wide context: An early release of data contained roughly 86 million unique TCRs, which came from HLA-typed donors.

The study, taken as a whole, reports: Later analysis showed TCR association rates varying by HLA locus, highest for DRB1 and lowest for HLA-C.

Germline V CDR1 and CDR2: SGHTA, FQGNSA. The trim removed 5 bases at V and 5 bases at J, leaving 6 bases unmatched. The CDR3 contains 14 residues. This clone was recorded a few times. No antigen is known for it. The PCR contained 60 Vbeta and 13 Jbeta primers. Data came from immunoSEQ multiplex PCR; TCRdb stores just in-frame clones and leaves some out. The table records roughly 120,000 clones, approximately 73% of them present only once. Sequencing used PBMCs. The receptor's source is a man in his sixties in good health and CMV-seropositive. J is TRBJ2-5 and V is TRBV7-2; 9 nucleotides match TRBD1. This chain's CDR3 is CASSPGTGYETQYF. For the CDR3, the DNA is TGTGCCAGCAGCCCGGGGACAGGGTACGAGACCCAGTACTTC.